The present T cell receptor (beta chain) was sequenced within a study of T cells in Graves' hyperthyroidism and ophthalmopathy. This clonotype was seen more than once but under ten times. Its target is not known. V shed 6 bases and J 2 bases; nucleotides not matched to a gene: 8. The CDR3 has 18 residues. Germline-derived CDR1 and CDR2 are MNHNS and SASEGT. Amplified TCR beta CDR3 regions came from RNA transcripts. In the first-round RT-PCR of the TCR CDR3, the HTBI primer set was used. TCRdb re-analysed the multiplex PCR reads in MiXCR, keeping a single row per CDR3 protein. This sample has approximately 400,000 distinct CDR3 sequences; roughly 13% occur once, and the top ten carry around 21%. Study-wide findings and caveats: Separation of ophthalmopathy from stable hyperthyroidism was achieved by a 13 V-J model.

The chain has TRBV6-1 and TRBJ2-2; TRBD2 matches at 14 bases. The sequence derives from a man aged 30-40 years with Graves' hyperthyroidism that later progressed to Graves' ophthalmopathy. The sequencing input was blood. CDR3 bases: TGTGCCAGCAGCGAGACTAGCGGGGGGGGACCAAACACCGGGGAGCTGTTTTTT. Amino acids: CASSETSGGGPNTGELFF.